This T cell receptor (beta chain) comes out of a study of Graves' ophthalmopathy and Graves' hyperthyroidism. Study-wide background: Researchers obtained peripheral blood at initial diagnosis, before any treatment had begun.

Remarks on this clonotype: Antigen specificity is unknown.

The authors isolated PBMCs from around 10 ml of fresh peripheral blood. Study results and caveats: Most expanded thyroid clonotypes above 0.001 frequency also appeared in blood.

RNA transcripts were the template, and TCR beta CDR3 regions were amplified from them. HTBI-primed RT-PCR formed the first round, and a multiplex PCR formed the second. TCRdb recomputed calls from the multiplex PCR reads with MiXCR, one row per CDR3 protein. Seen here are roughly 380,000 distinct CDR3 sequences, about 16% observed once, and the top ten hold about 7%. Source material: peripheral blood. This TCR was sampled from a young woman with stable Graves' hyperthyroidism.

The DNA of the CDR3 is TGTGCCAGCAGTGAAGCAAGTAGGCGGCTCTCCTACGAGCAGTACTTC. Translating gives CASSEASRRLSYEQYF. The V call is TRBV6-1, the J call TRBJ2-7; no definite D call. The V and J ends lost 0 bases and 0 bases respectively, with 12 bases between them. Germline V gene sequence: CDR1 MNHNS, CDR2 SASEGT. The length of the CDR3 is 16 residues.